This TCR beta chain was retrieved from a study of beta chain features in type 1 diabetes. Whole-study results and caveats: There was a moderate but significant shortening of TCRB CDR3s in all four CD4+ subsets of Type 1 diabetes patients.

The authors reverse transcribed all of the isolated RNA, so sequencing captured expressed TCRB transcripts. The method was immunoSEQ multiplex PCR; TCRdb's version includes in-frame clones alone and lacks a portion of them. The profile shows about 360,000 clones, around 12% of them singletons. This clone was detected only a few times. The antigen is unknown. Source material: naive CD4+ T cells from blood. This receptor was identified in a young woman with type 1 diabetes.

The CDR3 DNA follows: TGCGCCAGCAGCCAAGAGTCGGGGACAGTAAACATTCAGTACTTC. Encoded protein: CASSQESGTVNIQYF. J is TRBJ2-4 and V is TRBV4-3; 7 bases map to TRBD1. Trimming at V came to 0 bases and at J to 6 bases, leaving 5 bases not matched to a gene. Germline lookup yields CDR1 LGHNA and CDR2 YSLEER. The CDR3 is made up of 15 amino acids.